Presented here are 20 T cell receptor beta chains from one specimen sequenced in a study of cytomegalovirus exposure and HLA in healthy donors. Primers for the PCR totalled 60 Vbeta and 13 Jbeta. Measured with immunoSEQ multiplex PCR; TCRdb has only the in-frame clones, and not every one. The sample carries approximately 150,000 clones, around 75% recorded once. Sequences were obtained from PBMCs. The receptors derive from a human donor in good health.

The chain joins TRBV30 to TRBJ1-2; 10 bases line up with TRBD1. Unmatched junction bases numbered 13, after V lost 0 bases and J lost 0 bases. Germline CDR1 GTSNPN, CDR2 SVGIG (reference sequence). The CDR3 consists of 19 residues. The CDR3 DNA reads as TGTGCCTGGAGTGTTGAGATCTGGGGACAGGGGAAACCTAACTATGGCTACACCTTC. This translates into CAWSVEIWGQGKPNYGYTF.

V usage is TRBV5-1 and J usage is TRBJ2-7; maybe TRBD2 (6 bases). The V end was cut by 0 bases, the J end by 6 bases, with 16 bases between. The V gene's germline CDR1 is SGHRS and CDR2 YFSETQ. The CDR3 runs to 15 residues. CDR3 nucleotide sequence: TGCGCCAGCAGCTTGGGTGGAGGGAGCAGAGGCGAGCAGTACTTC. As protein: CASSLGGGSRGEQYF. Using reference TRBV5-1 and TRBJ2-7 for the parts outside the CDR3, the full variable domain is KAGVTQTPRYLIKTRGQQVTLSCSPISGHRSVSWYQQTPGQGLQFLFEYFSETQRNKGNFPGRFSGRQFSNSRSEMNVSTLELGDSALYLCASSLGGGSRGEQYFGPGTRLTVT.

The chain employs TRBV5-3 and TRBJ2-7; 7 nucleotides line up with TRBD2. TRBV5-3 is an ORF for which the function is uncertain. The CDR3 consists of 16 residues. Trimming cost V 7 bases and J 7 bases; bases outside gene matches: 20. The CDR3 protein is CARPYVRRETVREQYF. Here the CDR3 DNA reads TGTGCCAGACCATATGTGCGGCGGGAGACTGTACGGGAGCAGTACTTC.

V is TRBV11-3 and J is TRBJ2-3; the D is unclear. Per the germline V gene, CDR1 is SGHNT and CDR2 is YENEEA. V lost 4 bases and J lost 5, with 7 bases in between. This CDR3 has 12 amino acids. The CDR3 region is CASSSNGDTQYF. The CDR3 DNA is TGTGCCAGCAGCTCTAACGGAGATACGCAGTATTTT.

This chain uses TRBV19 with TRBJ2-3; 8 nucleotides line up with TRBD2. The CDR3 length is 16 residues. The junction had 8 bases not matched to a gene; V was cut back by 3 bases and J by 3 bases. The germline V gene has CDR1 LNHDA and CDR2 SQIVND (reference sequence). The CDR3 is CASSILGGRFTDTQYF. The CDR3, as DNA: TGTGCCAGTAGTATTCTAGGCGGGAGGTTTACAGATACGCAGTATTTT.

The rearrangement joins TRBV6-4 to TRBJ1-1; 7 bases are shared with TRBD1. After removal of 3 bases from V and 1 base from J, the junction contained 2 bases not matched to a gene. Germline loops: CDR1 MRHNA, CDR2 SNTAGT. The CDR3 length is 14 residues. CDR3 residues: CASSEQGGNTEAFF. CDR3 DNA sequence: TGTGCCAGCAGTGAGCAGGGGGGGAACACTGAAGCTTTCTTT.

The rearrangement uses TRBV19 and TRBJ2-3; 12 bases agree with TRBD2. The CDR3 is 19 amino acids. The junction had 14 bases not matched to a gene; V was cut back by 5 bases and J by 2 bases. Germline values: CDR1 LNHDA, CDR2 SQIVND (reference sequence). CDR3 in amino acids: CASSVLGTSGFVATDTQYF. CDR3 coding DNA: TGTGCCAGTAGTGTATTAGGGACTAGCGGGTTCGTGGCCACAGATACGCAGTATTTT.

This chain connects TRBV6-6 to TRBJ1-5; D gene uncertain. This CDR3 is 15 amino acids long. The V end was cut by 2 bases, the J end by 2 bases, with 10 bases between. Germline CDR1 and CDR2: MNHNY and SVGAGI (reference sequence). CDR3 sequence (DNA): TGTGCCAGCAGTTACGGGGAGATCGGCAATCAGCCCCAGCATTTT. Translation gives CASSYGEIGNQPQHF.

The rearrangement links TRBV4-3 to TRBJ1-1, with D maybe TRBD1 (6 bases). Deletions cut 3 bases from V and 1 base from J, with 12 bases between. This CDR3 is 15 amino acids long. CDR1 and CDR2 from the germline V gene are LGHNA and YSLEER. The CDR3 DNA follows: TGCGCCAGCAGCCACACAGGGTTGGAGAACACTGAAGCTTTCTTT. This gives the protein CASSHTGLENTEAFF.

J is TRBJ1-3 and V is TRBV15; D uncertain. This CDR3 is built from 14 residues. V lost 3 bases and J 0 bases, leaving 6 bases between the germline ends. Germline lookup yields CDR1 LNHNV and CDR2 YYDKDF (reference sequence). CDR3 DNA: TGTGCCACCAGCAGTGGACTCTCTGGAAACACCATATATTTT. It yields the protein CATSSGLSGNTIYF.

V usage is TRBV5-1 and J usage is TRBJ1-4; D is undetermined. The CDR3 consists of 15 residues. The V end was cut by 0 bases, the J end by 0 bases, with 6 bases between. In germline, CDR1 is SGHRS, CDR2 YFSETQ. The CDR3 region is CASSLASATNEKLFF. DNA of the CDR3: TGCGCCAGCAGCTTGGCTTCAGCAACTAATGAAAAACTGTTTTTT.

The chain has TRBV14 and TRBJ2-4; D may be TRBD2 (5 bases). CDR1 SGHDN and CDR2 FVKESK come from the germline V gene. The V end was cut by 5 bases, the J end by 6 bases, with 11 bases between. The CDR3 runs 13 residues. The CDR3 bases are TGTGCCAGCAGCGGGCTAGCCCGAAACATTCAGTACTTC. Its protein product is CASSGLARNIQYF. Filled out from reference TRBV14 and TRBJ2-4, the complete variable domain reads EAGVTQFPSHSVIEKGQTVTLRCDPISGHDNLYWYRRVMGKEIKFLLHFVKESKQDESGMPNNRFLAERTGGTYSTLKVQPAELEDSGVYFCASSGLARNIQYFGAGTRLSVL.

The chain is built from TRBV6-5 and TRBJ2-7; a possible D gene is TRBD2 (5 bases). The length of the CDR3 is 15 residues. The V gene's germline CDR1 is MNHEY and CDR2 SVGAGI. V shed 2 bases and J shed 4 bases, with 15 bases lying between them. CDR3 sequence reads: CASSYRTGMGYEQYF. The CDR3 nucleotides read TGTGCCAGCAGTTACAGGACGGGAATGGGTTACGAGCAGTACTTC.

The rearrangement uses TRBV6-1 and TRBJ2-7; a weak D match, TRBD2 (5 bases). V was trimmed by 6 bases and J by 6 bases, leaving 15 bases between them. In germline, CDR1 is MNHNS, CDR2 SASEGT. The CDR3 length is 13 residues. The CDR3 sequence is CASSPVLEIEQYF. CDR3 bases: TGTGCCAGCAGCCCGGTACTAGAGATCGAGCAGTACTTC.

The chain recombines TRBV10-1 with TRBJ1-1; D is ambiguous. This CDR3 region has 18 residues. CDR1 is WNHNN, CDR2 SYGVQD, per germline (reference sequence). The germline V and J ends were trimmed by 3 bases and 3 bases, with 23 bases remaining between them. The CDR3 protein is CASSENRDWYRLDTEAFF. The CDR3 region has the DNA TGCGCCAGCAGTGAAAATAGGGATTGGTATAGACTAGACACTGAAGCTTTCTTT.

The V call is TRBV6-1, the J call TRBJ1-4, with TRBD1 matching over 7 bases. J was trimmed by 6 bases and V by 1 base; bases with no gene match: 5. The CDR3 is 15 amino acids. Germline V lookup: CDR1 MNHNS, CDR2 SASEGT. The CDR3 nucleotides are TGTGCCAGCAGTGAAGTTGACAGGGCCCATGAAAAACTGTTTTTT. Protein sequence: CASSEVDRAHEKLFF.

The chain uses TRBV7-9 and TRBJ2-2, with TRBD1 as a possible D gene (5 bases). From germline, CDR1 is SEHNR and CDR2 FQNEAQ (reference sequence). Trimming removed 5 bases from V and 2 bases from J, with 9 bases in between. The CDR3 extends over 14 amino acids. The CDR3 spells CASSPDRNTGELFF. In nucleotides, the CDR3 is TGTGCCAGCAGCCCCGACAGAAACACCGGGGAGCTGTTTTTT. Full variable domain (rest looked up from reference TRBV7-9 and TRBJ2-2): DTGVSQNPRHKITKRGQNVTFRCDPISEHNRLYWYRQTLGQGPEFLTYFQNEAQLEKSRLLSDRFSAERPKGSFSTLEIQRTEQGDSAMYLCASSPDRNTGELFFGEGSRLTVL.

V usage is TRBV9 and J usage is TRBJ2-1; D is possibly TRBD2 (6 bases). The CDR3 is made up of 15 amino acids. CDR1 SGDLS and CDR2 YYNGEE come from the germline V gene. Trimming cost V 3 bases and J 6 bases, with 16 bases left between them. The CDR3 reads CASSARGAGVNEQFF. The CDR3, as DNA: TGTGCCAGCAGCGCCCGGGGAGCGGGTGTCAATGAGCAGTTCTTC.

This chain joins TRBV5-1 and TRBJ1-4, with TRBD1 matching over 8 bases. V shed 5 bases and J 4 bases; nucleotides not matched to a gene: 10. The CDR3 runs 16 residues. CDR1 is SGHRS, CDR2 YFSETQ, per germline. CDR3 nucleotide sequence: TGCGCCAGCAGGCGGGGCCAGGGGGCTAGTAATGAAAAACTGTTTTTT. It codes for CASRRGQGASNEKLFF.

The chain couples TRBV7-9 to TRBJ1-2, with 10 bases fitting TRBD1. The CDR3 contains 16 residues. V was clipped by 2 bases and J by 7 bases; unmatched bases: 10. CDR1 SEHNR and CDR2 FQNEAQ come from the germline V gene (reference sequence). For the CDR3, the DNA is TGTGCCAGCAGCTTATTAGTAGGGACAGGGGCTGCTGGCTACACCTTC. Its translation is CASSLLVGTGAAGYTF.